The rows below give T cell receptor beta chains drawn from one sample of a study of T cell clonotyping in hematopoietic cell transplantation. Data came from immunoSEQ multiplex PCR; TCRdb stores just in-frame clones and leaves some out. The sample includes around 10,000 clones, approximately 92% of them seen just once. The sequencing here drew on peripheral blood mononuclear cells, taken before stem cell transplant. These receptors all stem from a woman in her 40s with acute myeloid leukemia. Some clones in this sample may be carry-over from other donors' samples. The CDR3 runs from the conserved cysteine through the conserved F or W. A D gene is named only where the DNA matches it firmly. Expanded clones are given a class, and other clones once, few, many or no size at all.

>NA|TRBV27|16|TRBJ1-5|NA
TGTGCCAGCAGTCCGCTCCAGTCGGGGAACAATCAGCCCCAGCATTTT
CASSPLQSGNNQPQHF
>NA|TRBV18|16|TRBJ2-7|TRBD2
TGTGCCAGCTCACCACAGGGACTAGCGGGAGAATACGAGCAGTACTTC
CASSPQGLAGEYEQYF
>NA|TRBV4-1|14|TRBJ1-2|NA
TGCGCCAGCAGCCAAGTTCCAGGGACGGATGGCTACACCTTC
CASSQVPGTDGYTF
>NA|TRBV10-2|14|TRBJ1-4|NA
TGCGCCAGCAGTGAGTGGGGGGCTAATGAAAAACTGTTTTTT
CASSEWGANEKLFF
>once|TRBV9|13|TRBJ2-5|NA
TGTGCCAGCAGCGTAGCCGGCGGGGAGACCCAGTACTTC
CASSVAGGETQYF
>once|TRBV30|16|TRBJ1-1|NA
TGTGCCAGCTCCTCCCGTGGGGGACTTAAGAACACTGAAGCTTTCTTT
CASSSRGGLKNTEAFF
>NA|TRBV14|12|TRBJ1-1|NA
TGTGCCAGCAGCGAAGTAGGGGCCGTAGCTTTCTTT
CASSEVGAVAFF
>once|TRBV21-1|16|TRBJ2-2|NA
TGTGCCAGCAGATCTGAACGGGACCTACACACCGGGGAGCTGTTTTTT
CASRSERDLHTGELFF
>NA|TRBV30|15|TRBJ2-5|TRBD1
TGTGCCTGGAGTGTCGGGACAGGCCCCGGGGAGACCCAGTACTTC
CAWSVGTGPGETQYF
>NA|TRBV5-5|19|TRBJ2-2|TRBD2
TGTGCCAGCAGCTTGCTACCATCTAGCGGGAGGGCCGGGACCGGGGAGCTGTTTTTT
CASSLLPSSGRAGTGELFF
>NA|TRBV5-6|15|TRBJ2-2|NA
TGTGCCAGCAGCCAAGGAACAGGGCGACCCGGGGAGCTGTTTTTT
CASSQGTGRPGELFF
>NA|TRBV5-1|14|TRBJ1-2|TRBD1
TGCGCCAGCAGCTTATTCGGACAGGCCTATGGCTACACCTTC
CASSLFGQAYGYTF
>NA|TRBV10-2|14|TRBJ1-1|TRBD1
TGCGCCAGCAGCGCCAGACAGGGAATCACTGAAGCTTTCTTT
CASSARQGITEAFF
>NA|TRBV5-8|15|TRBJ2-7|NA
TGTGCCAGCTCCCGAAGGGGACTTCCCCCCGGCGAGCAGTACTTC
CASSRRGLPPGEQYF
>NA|TRBV4-3|16|TRBJ1-1|NA
TGCGCCAGCAGCCAAGGGGACATCTTATCGAACACTGAAGCTTTCTTT
CASSQGDILSNTEAFF
>NA|TRBV5-1|15|TRBJ2-7|TRBD2
TGCGCCAGCAGCCGGCAAGCGGGAGCGGTCTACGAGCAGTACTTC
CASSRQAGAVYEQYF
>NA|TRBV7-3|13|TRBJ1-3|NA
TGTGCCAGCAGTCCTCGGGCCGGAAACACCATATATTTT
CASSPRAGNTIYF
>NA|TRBV15|11|TRBJ1-2|NA
TGTGCCACCAGCAGAGATGAGGGCTACACCTTC
CATSRDEGYTF
>NA|TRBV7-2|16|TRBJ1-5|NA
TGTGCCAGCAGCTTAGGTCGCGGAGGAGGTAATCAGCCCCAGCATTTT
CASSLGRGGGNQPQHF
>NA|TRBV5-6|12|TRBJ2-7|TRBD2
TGTGCCAGCAGCCTTAGACTAGCTTGGCAGTACTTC
CASSLRLAWQYF
>once|TRBV11-3|14|TRBJ2-5|TRBD1
TGTGCCAGCAGCTTAACCGGGACAGGGGGGGCCCAGTACTTC
CASSLTGTGGAQYF
>NA|TRBV11-2|15|TRBJ2-5|TRBD1
TGTGCCAGCAGCTCGTGGGACAGAGAGCAAGAGACCCAGTACTTC
CASSSWDREQETQYF
>NA|TRBV18|14|TRBJ1-3|NA
TGTGCCAGCTCACCACTCGAAGCAGGAAACACCATATATTTT
CASSPLEAGNTIYF
>NA|TRBV29-1|13|TRBJ2-2|NA
TGCAGCGTTGGCGTGGGGGGTGCCGGGGAGCTGTTTTTT
CSVGVGGAGELFF
>NA|TRBV28|16|TRBJ2-7|NA
TGTGCCAGCAGTTTCCGAGGCCAGAGACGCTCCTACGAGCAGTACTTC
CASSFRGQRRSYEQYF
>NA|TRBV5-1|16|TRBJ1-5|TRBD1
TGCGCCAGCAGCAGGACAACAGGGGAGTACAATCAGCCCCAGCATTTT
CASSRTTGEYNQPQHF
>NA|TRBV5-1|15|TRBJ1-4|NA
TGCGCCAGCAGCTCCCAGGGACACGCCGGGGAAAAACTGTTTTTT
CASSSQGHAGEKLFF
>NA|TRBV19|17|TRBJ2-6|NA
TGTGCCAGTGAGGATGCGGGCAGACTTTCTGGGGCCAACGTCCTGACTTTC
CASEDAGRLSGANVLTF
>NA|TRBV5-5|15|TRBJ1-5|NA
TGTGCCAGCAGCCACCTGGACAGCCCTGATCAGCCCCAGCATTTT
CASSHLDSPDQPQHF
>NA|TRBV19|16|TRBJ1-2|TRBD1
TGTGCCAGTAGTATACCGGGACAGGGGGTCCTTTATGGCTACACCTTC
CASSIPGQGVLYGYTF
>NA|TRBV25-1|15|TRBJ2-7|TRBD1
TGTGCCAGCAGTATTTACAGGGGACCCTGGGACGAGCAGTACTTC
CASSIYRGPWDEQYF
>NA|TRBV29-1|13|TRBJ1-5|NA
TGCAGCGTTGTACCGGGGGGAGGTCAGCCCCAGCATTTT
CSVVPGGGQPQHF
>NA|TRBV30|13|TRBJ2-5|TRBD2
TGTGCCTGGAGTTTCACTAGCGGAGAGACCCAGTACTTC
CAWSFTSGETQYF
>NA|TRBV7-3|13|TRBJ2-1|NA
TGTGCCAGCAGCCCACGGGGTAACAATGAGCAGTTCTTC
CASSPRGNNEQFF
>NA|TRBV5-1|16|TRBJ2-3|NA
TGCGCCAGCAGCGCGGGACTTTTTAGGCATACAGATACGCAGTATTTT
CASSAGLFRHTDTQYF
>NA|TRBV30|13|TRBJ1-2|TRBD1
TGTGCCTGGAGTCGGGGACAGGGCTATGGCTACACCTTC
CAWSRGQGYGYTF
>NA|TRBV7-2|14|TRBJ1-1|NA
TGTGCCAGAACCAAAGTCCAGGGAAAGACTGAAGCTTTCTTT
CARTKVQGKTEAFF